The 20 T cell receptor beta chains in this list originate from one sample, sequenced in a study of blood T cells in healthy people across ages. A J-beta primer mix and a sample-barcoded 5' primer were used in a second PCR of roughly 6 to 11 cycles. A single record per CDR3 protein comes from TCRdb applying MiXCR to the 5' RACE reads. The sample shows 850,000 to 1,300,000 distinct CDR3 sequences, roughly 45% of them seen only once. The material sequenced was blood. The receptors shown here come from a woman aged 55-70 years in good health.

This clonotype appeared a few times. The chain uses TRBV25-1 and TRBJ2-3; 11 nucleotides align to TRBD2. Germline values: CDR1 MGHDK, CDR2 SYGVNS. Losses at the gene ends were 2 bases for V and 2 bases for J; bases not matched to a gene: 21. CDR3 length: 22 amino acids. The CDR3 region is CASSEPARGSGRARVNTDTQYF. CDR3 DNA: TGTGCCAGCAGTGAACCCGCCCGGGGTAGCGGGAGGGCAAGGGTGAACACAGATACGCAGTATTTT.

The chain couples TRBV20-1 to TRBJ2-5; 10 bases fit TRBD2. Per germline, CDR1 DFQATT and CDR2 SNEGSKA (reference sequence). This CDR3 is 16 amino acids long. J was trimmed by 5 bases and V by 2 bases; bases with no gene match: 11. The CDR3: CSARFGLAGVGETQYF. The DNA for the CDR3 is TGCAGTGCTAGATTTGGGCTAGCGGGAGTCGGGGAGACCCAGTACTTC.

The chain couples TRBV11-1 to TRBJ2-1, with 9 bases identical to TRBD1. V dropped 4 bases and J dropped 7; count of bases not matched to a gene: 11. CDR3 size: 16 residues. CDR1 is SGHAT and CDR2 is FQDESV in the germline V gene (reference sequence). The CDR3 DNA follows: TGTGCCAGCAGCTCGACAGCTATCGGGACAGGGAATGAGCAGTTCTTC. Translation gives CASSSTAIGTGNEQFF.

Remarks on this clonotype: A junction end diverges from the germline sequence, so it may reflect a read error. The chain joins TRBV2 to TRBJ2-5, with D perhaps matching TRBD1 (6 bases). The CDR3 has 14 residues. Germline V CDR1 and CDR2: SNHLY, FYNNEI. The CDR3 DNA is TGTACCAGCAGTGAAAGGACAGCCCAAGAGACCCAGTACTTC. It yields the protein CTSSERTAQETQYF.

The chain is built from TRBV6-1 and TRBJ1-5; the match to TRBD1 covers 8 bases. The CDR3 has 16 amino acids. Germline CDR1 MNHNS, CDR2 SASEGT. V shed 3 bases, J shed 4 bases, and the junction held 8 bases outside the gene matches. The CDR3 sequence: CASSDLQGVGNQPQHF. DNA of the CDR3: TGTGCCAGCAGTGACCTACAGGGGGTAGGAAATCAGCCCCAGCATTTT.

This chain uses TRBV3-1 with TRBJ2-7, with a weak D call TRBD2 (5 bases). Germline CDR1 and CDR2: LGHDT and YNNKEL (reference sequence). V was shortened by 3 bases and J by 7 bases, with 13 bases between the two germline ends. There are 13 residues in the CDR3. In nucleotides, the CDR3 is TGTGCCAGCAGCCATGGGCTAGCCAATGAGCAGTACTTC. It is translated as CASSHGLANEQYF.

The chain employs TRBV28 and TRBJ2-1; D possibly corresponds to TRBD2 (6 bases). Trimming shortened V by 7 bases and J by 8 bases, and 9 bases separated the two germline ends. CDR1 and CDR2 from the germline V gene are MDHEN and SYDVKM. This CDR3 spans 11 amino acids. CDR3 sequence reads: CASIGGDEQFF. In DNA form, the CDR3 reads TGTGCCAGCATCGGCGGGGATGAGCAGTTCTTC.

This clonotype was seen more than once but under ten times. V is TRBV29-1 and J is TRBJ2-7; possible D gene TRBD1, 6 bases. The V end lost 2 bases, the J end lost 3 bases, and 14 bases lay between the germline ends. This CDR3 is built from 14 residues. Germline-derived CDR1 and CDR2 are SQVTM and ANQGSEA. CDR3 sequence reads: CSVELPGEFYEQYF. The CDR3 coding sequence is TGCAGCGTTGAACTCCCAGGGGAGTTCTACGAGCAGTACTTC.

The rearrangement uses TRBV27 and TRBJ2-1; 12 bases are shared with TRBD2. The junction had 2 bases not matched to a gene; V was cut back by 5 bases and J by 9 bases. Germline CDR1 and CDR2: MNHEY and SMNVEV (reference sequence). This CDR3 spans 13 amino acids. The CDR3 reads CASSASGRGEQFF. DNA of the CDR3: TGTGCCAGCAGTGCTAGCGGGAGGGGTGAGCAGTTCTTC.

The chain carries TRBV19 and TRBJ2-5, with TRBD1 identical over 9 bases. Germline assignment: CDR1 LNHDA and CDR2 SQIVND (reference sequence). J gave up 0 bases and V 7 bases, and 6 bases lay outside the gene matches. The CDR3 extends over 15 amino acids. The CDR3 reads CASTTGTGYQETQYF. The CDR3 nucleotides read TGTGCCAGTACCACCGGGACAGGGTACCAAGAGACCCAGTACTTC.

This clonotype was observed a single time. The chain couples TRBV6-5 to TRBJ1-4; no clear D. Germline V gene lookup returns CDR1 MNHEY and CDR2 SVGAGI. Trimming stripped 6 bases from V and 8 bases from J, with 16 bases between. The CDR3 spans 14 residues. The CDR3 protein is CASSFEGGIEKLFF. As DNA, the CDR3 is TGTGCCAGCAGCTTTGAGGGTGGGATCGAAAAACTGTTTTTT.

V usage is TRBV6-1 and J usage is TRBJ2-1, with 7 bases that match TRBD2. CDR3 length: 15 amino acids. With 0 bases clipped from V and 6 bases from J, the junction kept 5 bases outside the gene matches. Germline loops: CDR1 MNHNS, CDR2 SASEGT. CDR3 residues: CASSEAGGPPNEQFF. CDR3 bases: TGTGCCAGCAGTGAAGCGGGAGGGCCCCCCAATGAGCAGTTCTTC.

This chain links TRBV5-1 with TRBJ2-1; D gene uncertain. The CDR3 contains 12 residues. The V end was cut by 0 bases, the J end by 12 bases, with 10 bases between. CDR1 and CDR2 from the germline V gene are SGHRS and YFSETQ. The CDR3 is CASSLEATVQFF. The CDR3 nucleotides read TGCGCCAGCAGCTTGGAGGCTACAGTGCAGTTCTTC.

This clonotype was counted a single time. The chain carries TRBV20-1 and TRBJ2-3; 8 bases fit TRBD2. Per germline, CDR1 DFQATT and CDR2 SNEGSKA (reference sequence). The CDR3 totals 15 residues. V shed 5 bases, J shed 2 bases, and the junction held 9 bases outside the gene matches. CDR3 loop: CSAGGERGLTDTQYF. In nucleotides, the CDR3 is TGCAGTGCTGGGGGTGAGCGGGGGCTCACAGATACGCAGTATTTT.

In its sample, this clonotype was seen a few times. This chain joins TRBV12-5 and TRBJ2-1; no reliable D call. This CDR3 is built from 13 residues. CDR1 and CDR2 from the germline V gene are LGHNT and FRNRAP. V was shortened by 7 bases and J by 7 bases, with 14 bases between the two germline ends. CDR3 loop: CASALWVGNEQFF. The CDR3 DNA is TGTGCTAGTGCCTTGTGGGTTGGAAATGAGCAGTTCTTC.

This rearrangement joins TRBV10-3 to TRBJ2-7, with 13 bases matching TRBD2. This CDR3 is 15 amino acids long. V shed 3 bases, J shed 4 bases, and the junction held 3 bases outside the gene matches. Per germline, CDR1 ENHRY and CDR2 SYGVKD. CDR3 amino acids: CAISDRTSGSYEQYF. The DNA for the CDR3 is TGTGCCATCAGTGATCGGACTAGCGGGAGTTACGAGCAGTACTTC.

This clonotype was seen repeatedly, ten times or more. V usage is TRBV18 and J usage is TRBJ2-7, with D unclear. Germline V CDR1 and CDR2: KGHSH, LQKENI. With 3 bases removed from V and 5 bases from J, the gap between germline ends came to 14 bases. The CDR3 extends over 14 amino acids. The CDR3 region is CASSPIGRIHEQYF. Here the CDR3 DNA reads TGTGCCAGCTCACCGATCGGACGGATCCACGAGCAGTACTTC.

This clonotype showed up just a few times. The chain carries TRBV29-1 and TRBJ2-1; 12 positions match TRBD2. This CDR3 contains 17 residues. Trimming cost V 5 bases and J 3 bases; bases outside gene matches: 11. Looked up from germline, CDR1 is SQVTM and CDR2 is ANQGSEA. CDR3 residues: CSVSSGRAITIYNEQFF. CDR3 nucleotides: TGCAGCGTTTCTAGCGGGAGGGCCATCACTATCTACAATGAGCAGTTCTTC.

This rearrangement joins TRBV20-1 to TRBJ2-7, with 9 bases matching TRBD2. The CDR3 is 15 amino acids. Trimming cost V 3 bases and J 0 bases; bases outside gene matches: 6. Germline values: CDR1 DFQATT, CDR2 SNEGSKA (reference sequence). The CDR3 DNA reads as TGCAGTGCTAGTGGAAGGACTAGCGACTCCTACGAGCAGTACTTC. The encoded protein is CSASGRTSDSYEQYF.

This clonotype has just a few counts. The chain combines TRBV9 with TRBJ2-3; D may be TRBD2 (6 bases). Trimming took 0 bases from V and 4 from J, leaving 12 bases between them. The CDR3 is made up of 15 amino acids. Looked up from germline, CDR1 is SGDLS and CDR2 is YYNGEE. In DNA form, the CDR3 reads TGTGCCAGCAGCGTAGCTGGCGGGAAGGCAGATACGCAGTATTTT. This encodes CASSVAGGKADTQYF. Full variable domain (rest looked up from reference TRBV9 and TRBJ2-3): DSGVTQTPKHLITATGQRVTLRCSPRSGDLSVYWYQQSLDQGLQFLIQYYNGEERAKGNILERFSAQQFPDLHSELNLSSLELGDSALYFCASSVAGGKADTQYFGPGTRLTVL.